This TCR beta chain is from a study of blood T cells in healthy people across ages. Study-wide points: Estimated diversity that came from one million T cells was considered an underestimate. Naive T cell percentage by flow cytometry tracked strongly with beta diversity. Comparison with aged donors showed that long-lived donors had more naive CD4+ cells and higher diversity.

Trimming took 1 base from V and 11 from J, leaving 14 bases between them. CDR1 and CDR2 (germline): SNHLY, FYNNEI. This CDR3 is 13 amino acids long. A word on this clonotype: Its antigen is still unknown.

A second about 6 to 12 cycle PCR used barcoded and J-beta primers. Per sample, CDR3-containing paired-end reads numbered at least 2.5 million. MiXCR, applied by TCRdb to the 5' RACE reads, yields one record per CDR3 protein. The table records about 1.6 million distinct CDR3 sequences, roughly 32% of them present only once. This rearrangement joins TRBV2 to TRBJ2-5; D gene uncertain. Sequencing was done on a sample of blood. This clonotype originated in a woman aged 30 to 39 in good health. The CDR3 loop is CASSEVGRVTQYF. The CDR3 DNA reads as TGTGCCAGCAGTGAAGTTGGCAGAGTGACGCAGTACTTC.